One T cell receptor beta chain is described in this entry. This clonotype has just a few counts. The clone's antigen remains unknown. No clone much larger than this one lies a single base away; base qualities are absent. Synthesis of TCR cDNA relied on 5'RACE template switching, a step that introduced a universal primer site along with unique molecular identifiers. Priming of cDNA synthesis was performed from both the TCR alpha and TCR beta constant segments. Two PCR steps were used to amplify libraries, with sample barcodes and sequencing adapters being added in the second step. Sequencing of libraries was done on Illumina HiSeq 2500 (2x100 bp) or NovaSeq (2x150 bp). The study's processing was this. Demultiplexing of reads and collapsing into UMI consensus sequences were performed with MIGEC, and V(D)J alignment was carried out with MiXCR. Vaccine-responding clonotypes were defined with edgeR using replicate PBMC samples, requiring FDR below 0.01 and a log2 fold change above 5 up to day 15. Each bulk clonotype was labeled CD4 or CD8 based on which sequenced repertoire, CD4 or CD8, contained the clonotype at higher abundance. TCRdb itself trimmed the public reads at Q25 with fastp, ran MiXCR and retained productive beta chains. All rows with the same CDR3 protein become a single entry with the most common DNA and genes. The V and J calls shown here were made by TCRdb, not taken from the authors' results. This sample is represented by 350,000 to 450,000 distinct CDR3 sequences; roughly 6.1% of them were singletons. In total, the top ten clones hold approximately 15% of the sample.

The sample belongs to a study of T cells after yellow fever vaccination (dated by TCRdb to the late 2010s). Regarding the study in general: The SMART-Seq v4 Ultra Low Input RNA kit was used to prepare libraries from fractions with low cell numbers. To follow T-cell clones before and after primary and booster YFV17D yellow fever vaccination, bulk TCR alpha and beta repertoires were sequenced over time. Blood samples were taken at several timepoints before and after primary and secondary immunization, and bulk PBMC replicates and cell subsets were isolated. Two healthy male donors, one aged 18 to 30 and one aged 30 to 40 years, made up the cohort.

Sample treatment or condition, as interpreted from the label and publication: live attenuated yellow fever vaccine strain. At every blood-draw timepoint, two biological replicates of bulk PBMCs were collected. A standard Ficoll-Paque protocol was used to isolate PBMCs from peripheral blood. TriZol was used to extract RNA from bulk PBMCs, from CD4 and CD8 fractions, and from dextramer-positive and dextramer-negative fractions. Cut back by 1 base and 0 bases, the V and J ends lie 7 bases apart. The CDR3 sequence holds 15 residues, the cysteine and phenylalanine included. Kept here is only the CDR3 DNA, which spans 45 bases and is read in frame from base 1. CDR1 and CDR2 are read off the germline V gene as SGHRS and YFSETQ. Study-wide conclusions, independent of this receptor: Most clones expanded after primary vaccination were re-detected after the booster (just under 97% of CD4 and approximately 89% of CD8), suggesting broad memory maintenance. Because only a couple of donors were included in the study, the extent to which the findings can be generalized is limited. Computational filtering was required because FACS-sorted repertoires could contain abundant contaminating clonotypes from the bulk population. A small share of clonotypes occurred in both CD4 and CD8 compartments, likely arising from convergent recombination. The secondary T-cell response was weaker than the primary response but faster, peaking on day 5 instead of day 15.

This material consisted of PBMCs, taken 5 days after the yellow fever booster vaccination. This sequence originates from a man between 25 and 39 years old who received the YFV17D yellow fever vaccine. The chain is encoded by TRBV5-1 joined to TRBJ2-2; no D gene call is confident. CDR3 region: CASSLSGANTGELFF. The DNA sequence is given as TGCGCCAGCAGCTTGTCAGGAGCGAACACCGGGGAGCTGTTTTTT.